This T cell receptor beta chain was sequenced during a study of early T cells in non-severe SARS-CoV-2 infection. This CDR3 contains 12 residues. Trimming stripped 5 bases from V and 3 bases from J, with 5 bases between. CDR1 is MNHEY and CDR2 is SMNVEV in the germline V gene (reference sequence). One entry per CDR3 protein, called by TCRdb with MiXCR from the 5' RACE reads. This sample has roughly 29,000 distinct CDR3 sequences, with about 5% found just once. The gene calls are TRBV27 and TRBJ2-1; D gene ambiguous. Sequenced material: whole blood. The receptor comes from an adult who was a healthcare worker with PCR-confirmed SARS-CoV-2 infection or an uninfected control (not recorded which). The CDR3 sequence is CASSDNYNEQFF. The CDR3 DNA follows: TGTGCCAGCAGTGACAACTACAATGAGCAGTTCTTC.